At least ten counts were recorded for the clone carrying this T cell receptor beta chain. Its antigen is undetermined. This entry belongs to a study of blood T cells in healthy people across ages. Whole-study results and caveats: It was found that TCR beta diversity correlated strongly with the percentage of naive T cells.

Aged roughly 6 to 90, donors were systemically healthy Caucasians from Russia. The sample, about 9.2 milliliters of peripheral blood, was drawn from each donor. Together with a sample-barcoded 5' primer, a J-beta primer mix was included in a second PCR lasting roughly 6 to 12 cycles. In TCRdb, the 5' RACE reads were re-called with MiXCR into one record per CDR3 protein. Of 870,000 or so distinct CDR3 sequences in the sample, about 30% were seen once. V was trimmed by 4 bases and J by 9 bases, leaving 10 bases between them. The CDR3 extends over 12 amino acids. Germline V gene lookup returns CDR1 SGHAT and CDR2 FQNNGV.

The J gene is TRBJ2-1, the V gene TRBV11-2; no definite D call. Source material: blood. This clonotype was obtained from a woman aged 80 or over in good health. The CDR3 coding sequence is TGTGCCAGCAGCTCCCTCAACCTTGAGCAGTTCTTC. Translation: CASSSLNLEQFF.